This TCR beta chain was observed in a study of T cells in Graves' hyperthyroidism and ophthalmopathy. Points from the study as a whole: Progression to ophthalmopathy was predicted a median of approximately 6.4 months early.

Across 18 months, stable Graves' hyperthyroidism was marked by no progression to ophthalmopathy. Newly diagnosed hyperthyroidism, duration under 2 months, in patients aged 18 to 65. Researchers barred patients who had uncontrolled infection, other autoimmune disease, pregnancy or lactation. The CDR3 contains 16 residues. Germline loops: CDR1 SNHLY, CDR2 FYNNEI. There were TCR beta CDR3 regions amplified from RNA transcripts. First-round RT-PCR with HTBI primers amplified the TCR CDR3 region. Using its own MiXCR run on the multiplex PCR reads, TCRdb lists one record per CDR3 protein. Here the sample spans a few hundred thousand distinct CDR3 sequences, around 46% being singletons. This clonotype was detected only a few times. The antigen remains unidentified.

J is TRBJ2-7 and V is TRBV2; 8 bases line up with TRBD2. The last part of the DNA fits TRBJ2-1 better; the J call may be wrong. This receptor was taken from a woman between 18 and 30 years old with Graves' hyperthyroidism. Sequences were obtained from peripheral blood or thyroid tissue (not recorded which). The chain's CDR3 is CASSEALGLVGEEQFF. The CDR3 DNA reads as TGTGCCAGCAGTGAAGCGCTGGGACTAGTGGGAGAGGAGCAGTTCTTC.